These 27 T cell receptor beta chains originate from one sample sequenced in a study of shared clonotypes between healthy human individuals. Assay: immunoSEQ multiplex PCR; the TCRdb copy retains only in-frame clones and omits some. The data show just over 2,000,000 clones, 95% seen once. Sequenced input: naive CD4+ T cells sorted from blood. The subset was: CD45RA+ positively selected. Source of these receptors: a man aged 18 to 29 in good health.

The genes are TRBV9 and TRBJ2-6; TRBD1 agrees at 8 bases. V lost 4 bases and J lost 0; bases outside the gene matches: 6. This CDR3 has 17 amino acids. Germline CDR1 and CDR2: SGDLS and YYNGEE. The CDR3 loop is CASSPTTGGSGANVLTF. The CDR3 DNA follows: TGTGCCAGCAGCCCCACCACAGGGGGCTCTGGGGCCAACGTCCTGACTTTC.

The chain uses TRBV25-1 and TRBJ2-7, with a possible D match to TRBD1 (6 bases). Trimming stripped 9 bases from V and 7 bases from J, with 13 bases between. CDR3 length: 11 amino acids. Germline CDR1 MGHDK, CDR2 SYGVNS. CDR3 amino acids: CASTGLVEQYF. In nucleotides, the CDR3 is TGTGCCAGTACAGGGTTAGTTGAGCAGTACTTC.

The chain employs TRBV29-1 and TRBJ2-7, with D possibly TRBD2 on 6 matching bases. This CDR3 spans 12 amino acids. The V and J ends lost 4 bases and 5 bases respectively, with 12 bases between them. Germline V gene lookup returns CDR1 SQVTM and CDR2 ANQGSEA. The CDR3 region is CSVAGGSNEQYF. The CDR3, as DNA: TGCAGCGTTGCCGGGGGTTCGAACGAGCAGTACTTC.

The V gene is TRBV30, the J gene TRBJ2-7; TRBD1 agrees at 8 bases. Per the germline V gene, CDR1 is GTSNPN and CDR2 is SVGIG (reference sequence). Unmatched junction bases numbered 7, after V lost 3 bases and J lost 0 bases. This CDR3 region has 15 residues. Here the CDR3 reads CAWSLGQVSSYEQYF. In DNA form, the CDR3 reads TGTGCCTGGAGCCTGGGACAGGTTAGCTCCTACGAGCAGTACTTC. Variable domain in full (rest from reference TRBV30 and TRBJ2-7): SQTIHQWPATLVQPVGSPLSLECTVEGTSNPNLYWYRQAAGRGLQLLFYSVGIGQISSEVPQNLSASRPQDRQFILSSKKLLLSDSGFYLCAWSLGQVSSYEQYFGPGTRLTVT.

The CDR3 sequence is CASSIVSGRNNYGYTF. CDR3 nucleotides: TGTGCCAGTAGTATAGTGTCGGGTCGAAACAACTATGGCTACACCTTC. The chain joins TRBV19 to TRBJ1-2; D is unclear. The CDR3 extends over 16 amino acids. CDR1 and CDR2 from the germline V gene are LNHDA and SQIVND (reference sequence). The V and J ends lost 1 base and 2 bases respectively, with 14 bases between them.

The V gene is TRBV5-1, the J gene TRBJ1-1; 7 bases line up with TRBD1. The V and J ends lost 4 bases and 3 bases, in that order; junction bases with no gene match: 12. The CDR3 runs 16 residues. Germline V lookup: CDR1 SGHRS, CDR2 YFSETQ. CDR3 protein: CASSPTRTGAHTEAFF. The CDR3 nucleotides are TGCGCCAGCAGCCCAACTAGAACAGGGGCCCACACTGAAGCTTTCTTT.

This rearrangement joins TRBV10-3 to TRBJ2-1; D might be TRBD2 (5 bases). The CDR3 is 12 residues long. Germline V gene lookup returns CDR1 ENHRY and CDR2 SYGVKD. The germline V and J ends were trimmed by 0 bases and 13 bases, with 10 bases remaining between them. The CDR3 region is CAISESLGLQFF. The CDR3 DNA sequence: TGTGCCATCAGTGAGTCGCTAGGACTTCAGTTCTTC.

This rearrangement joins TRBV7-9 to TRBJ1-5; perhaps TRBD1 as D (5 bases). The CDR3 extends over 15 amino acids. Germline assignment: CDR1 SEHNR and CDR2 FQNEAQ (reference sequence). The germline V and J ends were trimmed by 5 bases and 6 bases, with 17 bases remaining between them. The CDR3 loop reads CASSRRDGGPQPQHF. CDR3 bases: TGTGCCAGCAGCCGCCGGGACGGCGGCCCTCAGCCCCAGCATTTT.

This clone is a singleton in its sample. V and J are TRBV6-5 and TRBJ1-4; the D is unclear. From germline, CDR1 is MNHEY and CDR2 SVGAGI. With 7 bases removed from V and 0 bases from J, the gap between germline ends came to 9 bases. The CDR3 length is 14 residues. The CDR3 nucleotides are TGTGCCAGCAAGTGGGGAGCAACTAATGAAAAACTGTTTTTT. Translation gives CASKWGATNEKLFF.

As regards this clone: This same CDR3 is encoded by further DNA sequences in the sample. The chain recombines TRBV5-1 with TRBJ1-3, with D unresolved. Trimming shortened V by 4 bases and J by 0 bases, and 8 bases separated the two germline ends. Germline values: CDR1 SGHRS, CDR2 YFSETQ. The CDR3 is 14 amino acids. CDR3 bases: TGCGCCAGCAGCCCTGAGGGCTCTGGAAACACCATATATTTT. Protein product: CASSPEGSGNTIYF.

To note about this clone: Within the sample, other DNA sequences also encode this same CDR3. The chain uses TRBV7-9 and TRBJ1-1; D gene ambiguous. In germline, CDR1 is SEHNR, CDR2 FQNEAQ (reference sequence). The length of the CDR3 is 11 residues. Deletions cut 4 bases from V and 4 bases from J, with 4 bases between. The CDR3 sequence is CASSSGTEAFF. CDR3 sequence (DNA): TGTGCCAGCAGCTCAGGCACTGAAGCTTTCTTT.

Of note for this clone: Other DNA sequences in the sample encode the same CDR3. The chain links TRBV27 to TRBJ2-3, with D perhaps matching TRBD1 (5 bases). CDR1 and CDR2 from the germline V gene are MNHEY and SMNVEV (reference sequence). This CDR3 comprises 15 residues. V shed 2 bases and J shed 1 base, with 10 bases lying between them. This CDR3 is CASSLEGRGTDTQYF. The CDR3 region has the DNA TGTGCCAGCAGTTTAGAAGGCAGGGGCACAGATACGCAGTATTTT.

With respect to this clone: Given a much more abundant clone one base away, this may be a read error. The sample contains more than one DNA sequence encoding this CDR3. The chain recombines TRBV7-9 with TRBJ2-7, with D possibly TRBD1 on 5 matching bases. The CDR3 consists of 13 residues. Between the trimmed V and J ends, which lost 3 bases and 3 bases, there was a span of 9 bases. From germline, CDR1 is SEHNR and CDR2 FQNEAQ (reference sequence). The CDR3 bases are TGTGCCAGCAGCTTGTCCAGGGACTACGAGCAGTACTTC. This translates into CASSLSRDYEQYF. Filled out from reference TRBV7-9 and TRBJ2-7, the complete variable domain reads DTGVSQNPRHKITKRGQNVTFRCDPISEHNRLYWYRQTLGQGPEFLTYFQNEAQLEKSRLLSDRFSAERPKGSFSTLEIQRTEQGDSAMYLCASSLSRDYEQYFGPGTRLTVT.

The chain has TRBV5-1 and TRBJ2-1, with unresolved D. The length of the CDR3 is 13 residues. Trimming shortened V by 2 bases and J by 8 bases, and 11 bases separated the two germline ends. Germline values: CDR1 SGHRS, CDR2 YFSETQ. CDR3 DNA: TGCGCCAGCAGCTTTGGCCTAGGCTATGAGCAGTTCTTC. Amino acid sequence: CASSFGLGYEQFF.

The chain has TRBV12-2 and TRBJ1-5. TRBV12-2 is a pseudogene locus. The CDR3 spans 17 residues. CDR3 nucleotides: TGTGCAAGTCGCTTACCCAACGGGGAGGGGGCTCTTGAGCCCCAGCATTTT. It specifies CASRLPNGEGALEPQHF.

The chain joins TRBV19 to TRBJ1-5; TRBD1 is a possible D gene (5 bases). The CDR3 totals 16 residues. Germline V gene lookup returns CDR1 LNHDA and CDR2 SQIVND (reference sequence). V lost 7 bases and J 1 base, leaving 17 bases between the germline ends. CDR3 sequence: CASITGHTGSNQPQHF. The CDR3 DNA reads as TGTGCCAGTATTACAGGTCATACGGGGAGCAATCAGCCCCAGCATTTT.

The chain has TRBV5-6 and TRBJ1-6; TRBD1 aligns across 8 bases. Trimming cost V 3 bases and J 10 bases; bases outside gene matches: 6. The CDR3 extends over 14 amino acids. CDR1 SGHDT and CDR2 YYEEEE come from the germline V gene. The CDR3 bases are TGTGCCAGCAGCTCAGACAGGGGACTGTCACCCCTCCACTTT. This sequence encodes CASSSDRGLSPLHF. Looking up the rest from reference TRBV5-6 and TRBJ1-6 gives the full variable domain: DAGVTQSPTHLIKTRGQQVTLRCSPKSGHDTVSWYQQALGQGPQFIFQYYEEEERQRGNFPDRFSGHQFPNYSSELNVNALLLGDSALYLCASSSDRGLSPLHFGNGTRLTVT.

The genes are TRBV10-3 and TRBJ2-6, with 7 positions matching TRBD1. The V segment lost 2 bases and the J segment 2 bases; nucleotides outside the gene matches: 3. The length of the CDR3 is 16 residues. Per the germline V gene, CDR1 is ENHRY and CDR2 is SYGVKD. The CDR3 here is CAISERGTAGANVLTF. The CDR3, as DNA: TGTGCCATCAGTGAGAGGGGGACAGCTGGGGCCAACGTCCTGACTTTC.

The chain employs TRBV11-2 and TRBJ2-1; D unresolved. The CDR3 sequence is 12 residues long. V shed 6 bases and J shed 5 bases, with 8 bases lying between them. Germline V gives CDR1 SGHAT, CDR2 FQNNGV. The CDR3 here is CASRGLDNEQFF. The CDR3 bases are TGTGCCAGCAGGGGCCTTGACAATGAGCAGTTCTTC.

The table lists this clone with a count of one. The rearrangement joins TRBV6-1 to TRBJ2-5, with D maybe TRBD1 (6 bases). This CDR3 has 11 amino acids. Germline CDR1 and CDR2: MNHNS and SASEGT. Trimming removed 2 bases at V and 12 bases at J, with 10 bases between. The DNA for the CDR3 is TGTGCCAGCAGTGAAAGGGACACCAAGTACTTC. Translation: CASSERDTKYF.

J is TRBJ2-3 and V is TRBV10-1, with D maybe TRBD2 (6 bases). With 5 bases removed from V and 3 bases from J, the gap between germline ends came to 15 bases. Germline assignment: CDR1 WNHNN and CDR2 SYGVQD (reference sequence). This CDR3 comprises 15 residues. The CDR3 here is CASSPAGRWTDTQYF. In nucleotides, the CDR3 is TGCGCCAGCAGTCCGGCGGGGAGGTGGACAGATACGCAGTATTTT.

The chain employs TRBV30 and TRBJ1-4, with D unclear. The germline V and J ends were trimmed by 1 base and 0 bases, with 9 bases remaining between them. Germline-derived CDR1 and CDR2 are GTSNPN and SVGIG (reference sequence). CDR3 length: 15 residues. This CDR3 reads CAWSGVPTTNEKLFF. The CDR3 DNA sequence: TGTGCCTGGAGTGGCGTTCCCACAACTAATGAAAAACTGTTTTTT. Combining the CDR3 with reference TRBV30 and TRBJ1-4 gives the whole variable domain SQTIHQWPATLVQPVGSPLSLECTVEGTSNPNLYWYRQAAGRGLQLLFYSVGIGQISSEVPQNLSASRPQDRQFILSSKKLLLSDSGFYLCAWSGVPTTNEKLFFGSGTQLSVL.

Turning to this clone: Other DNA sequences in this sample translate to the same CDR3. The rearrangement links TRBV19 to TRBJ2-7; D is uncertain. The CDR3 length is 11 residues. The germline gives CDR1 LNHDA, CDR2 SQIVND (reference sequence). The V end was cut by 8 bases, the J end by 7 bases, with 12 bases between. The CDR3 coding sequence is TGTGCCAGTTCGGCACGTGGAGAGCAGTACTTC. Its protein is CASSARGEQYF.

The chain recombines TRBV28 with TRBJ2-6; D gene uncertain. This CDR3 comprises 15 residues. Germline loops: CDR1 MDHEN, CDR2 SYDVKM. V was cut by 5 bases and J by 1 base, with 9 bases left in between. The DNA for the CDR3 is TGTGCCAGCAGTCCGCCTAGGTCTGGGGCCAACGTCCTGACTTTC. Protein sequence: CASSPPRSGANVLTF.

V is TRBV30 and J is TRBJ2-7; D gene uncertain. Between the trimmed V and J ends, which lost 0 bases and 5 bases, there was a span of 14 bases. Germline loops: CDR1 GTSNPN, CDR2 SVGIG (reference sequence). This CDR3 spans 14 amino acids. CDR3: CAWSVPQQLHEQYF. The DNA of the CDR3 is TGTGCCTGGAGTGTACCCCAGCAGTTGCACGAGCAGTACTTC.

This clone was found once. This chain links TRBV5-6 with TRBJ2-1; tentatively, D is TRBD1 (6 bases). In germline, CDR1 is SGHDT, CDR2 YYEEEE. Deletions cut 1 base from V and 7 bases from J, with 15 bases between. This CDR3 has 15 residues. Here the CDR3 reads CASSLRDIGRNEQFF. DNA for the CDR3: TGTGCCAGCAGCTTGAGGGACATCGGTAGGAATGAGCAGTTCTTC.

The V gene is TRBV7-6, the J gene TRBJ1-4; no reliable D call. Trimming left V 2 bases short and J 4 bases short, with 11 bases between. Germline assignment: CDR1 SGHVS and CDR2 FNYEAQ. CDR3 length: 15 residues. The CDR3 DNA follows: TGTGCCAGCAGCTTAAGCAGGCAGCATAATGAAAAACTGTTTTTT. Encoded protein: CASSLSRQHNEKLFF.